The 26 T cell receptor beta chains given below trace back to one sample, sequenced in a study of T-cell reconstitution after alpha-beta-depleted transplantation in children. Unique molecular identifiers were incorporated when the TCRbeta library was constructed. MiXCR, run by TCRdb on the PCR reads, gives a single entry per CDR3 protein. The data show about 610,000 distinct CDR3 sequences, about 11% seen once. The sample was PBMCs from the stem cell graft donor, taken from the stem cell graft. The origin of the receptors is a human donor who donated a stem cell graft to a child with acute myeloid leukemia.

This clonotype appeared many times. The V call is TRBV12-3 or TRBV12-4, the J call TRBJ2-4, with 15 bases fitting TRBD2. The V segment lost 6 bases and the J segment 5 bases; nucleotides outside the gene matches: 8. The CDR3 is 17 amino acids. DNA of the CDR3: TGTGCCAGCAGACCGGGACTAGCGGGAGGAGGGGAAAACATTCAGTACTTC. Translation gives CASRPGLAGGGENIQYF.

This clonotype was detected a few times. The chain joins TRBV7-9 to TRBJ2-1; TRBD2 agrees at 8 bases. Trimming removed 2 bases from V and 4 bases from J; junction bases left unmatched: 4. Germline lookup yields CDR1 SEHNR and CDR2 FQNEAQ (reference sequence). The CDR3 is 15 amino acids. The DNA for the CDR3 is TGTGCCAGCAGCTTAATAAGCGGGAGTTACAATGAGCAGTTCTTC. The encoded protein is CASSLISGSYNEQFF.

This clonotype showed up just a few times. The rearrangement joins TRBV20-1 to TRBJ2-2; D is unresolved. The CDR3 length is 16 residues. Between the trimmed V and J ends, which lost 5 bases and 6 bases, there was a span of 22 bases. CDR1 DFQATT and CDR2 SNEGSKA come from the germline V gene (reference sequence). The CDR3 region is CSASTRGLVGAGELFF. For the CDR3, the DNA is TGCAGTGCTTCAACCCGTGGGCTAGTGGGCGCCGGGGAGCTGTTTTTT.

The V gene is TRBV10-3, the J gene TRBJ1-3; TRBD1 might be the D (6 bases). Between the trimmed V and J ends, which lost 10 bases and 0 bases, there was a span of 13 bases. The CDR3 runs to 14 residues. Germline V gives CDR1 ENHRY, CDR2 SYGVKD. This chain's CDR3 is CATRQEASGNTIYF. In DNA form, the CDR3 reads TGTGCCACCCGACAGGAAGCCTCTGGAAACACCATATATTTT.

This clonotype was seen more than once but under ten times. This chain connects TRBV4-2 to TRBJ2-1; TRBD1 might be the D (6 bases). Trimming removed 1 base from V and 1 base from J, with 20 bases in between. There are 19 residues in the CDR3. CDR1 and CDR2 from the germline V gene are LGHNA and YNFKEQ. The chain's CDR3 is CASSQGVGKLRGSYNEQFF. The CDR3 DNA reads as TGTGCCAGCAGCCAAGGGGTGGGCAAGCTCAGGGGTTCCTACAATGAGCAGTTCTTC.

The J gene is TRBJ1-2, the V gene TRBV28; D remains ambiguous. Trimming left V 5 bases short and J 2 bases short, with 15 bases between. The CDR3 spans 15 residues. Germline loops: CDR1 MDHEN, CDR2 SYDVKM. The CDR3 DNA reads as TGTGCCAGCAGTCCTGGGATAGGGAAGAACTATGGCTACACCTTC. Its protein is CASSPGIGKNYGYTF.

This clonotype was picked up a small number of times. V gene TRBV15 combines with J gene TRBJ1-2; D possibly corresponds to TRBD1 (6 bases). The CDR3 loop spans 14 amino acids. Germline assignment: CDR1 LNHNV and CDR2 YYDKDF (reference sequence). Trimming pared 4 bases from V and 8 bases from J, leaving 17 bases between. This CDR3 reads CATSTIQGRDGYTF. As DNA, the CDR3 is TGTGCCACCAGCACAATACAGGGTCGGGACGGCTACACCTTC.

This clonotype was seen at least ten times. This chain uses TRBV6-2 or TRBV6-3 with TRBJ2-3; the match to TRBD2 covers 11 bases. V shed 10 bases, J shed 4 bases, and the junction held 10 bases outside the gene matches. Germline CDR1 is MNHEY and CDR2 is SVGEGT. The CDR3 has 15 amino acids. The DNA for the CDR3 is TGTGCCATCGGCTTACTAGCGGGAGCCCCAGATACGCAGTATTTT. This gives the protein CAIGLLAGAPDTQYF.

This clonotype has more than one count but fewer than ten. The chain combines TRBV12-3 or TRBV12-4 with TRBJ1-2; tentative D call: TRBD1 (6 bases). The CDR3 sequence is 16 residues long. V was shortened by 0 bases and J by 0 bases, with 11 bases between the two germline ends. The CDR3 is CASSLAHRVPNYGYTF. DNA for the CDR3: TGTGCCAGCAGTTTAGCGCACAGGGTACCTAACTATGGCTACACCTTC.

V gene TRBV4-1 combines with J gene TRBJ2-3; D may be TRBD1 (6 bases). Trimming stripped 4 bases from V and 1 base from J, with 15 bases between. The CDR3 runs to 16 residues. Germline lookup yields CDR1 MGHRA and CDR2 YSYEKL. Here the CDR3 DNA reads TGCGCCAGCAGCCGAATTCCAGGGGAACGCACAGATACGCAGTATTTT. Translating gives CASSRIPGERTDTQYF.

The V call is TRBV9, the J call TRBJ2-1; D gene uncertain. The germline V and J ends were trimmed by 1 base and 3 bases, with 14 bases remaining between them. Germline V lookup: CDR1 SGDLS, CDR2 YYNGEE. This CDR3 has 16 amino acids. The CDR3 nucleotides read TGTGCCAGCAGCGTACCTGTCCACTCCAGCTACAATGAGCAGTTCTTC. Protein product: CASSVPVHSSYNEQFF.

This clonotype has only a few counts. The V and J genes are TRBV20-1 and TRBJ2-1; 8 bases fit TRBD2. V was clipped by 4 bases and J by 3 bases; unmatched bases: 8. CDR1 DFQATT and CDR2 SNEGSKA come from the germline V gene (reference sequence). The CDR3 sequence is 15 residues long. DNA of the CDR3: TGCAGTGCTATCCCTACGGGAGGGGTCTACAATGAGCAGTTCTTC. It encodes CSAIPTGGVYNEQFF.

This clonotype came up a few times. The chain combines TRBV12-3 or TRBV12-4 with TRBJ2-1; 9 nucleotides align to TRBD1. V shed 3 bases, J shed 6 bases, and the junction held 9 bases outside the gene matches. CDR3 length: 16 residues. DNA for the CDR3: TGTGCCAGCAGTTTCCCTCGGACAGGGGCAATCAATGAGCAGTTCTTC. Its protein is CASSFPRTGAINEQFF.

This clonotype appeared many times. The chain joins TRBV12-3 or TRBV12-4 to TRBJ2-2; D possibly matches TRBD1 or TRBD2 (6 bases each). Between the trimmed V and J ends, which lost 3 bases and 7 bases, there was a span of 15 bases. The CDR3 has 15 amino acids. The CDR3 coding sequence is TGTGCCAGCAGTTTTAAGGGGGGCGTGATCGGGGAGCTGTTTTTT. Its protein is CASSFKGGVIGELFF.

This clonotype was counted at least ten times. The gene calls are TRBV20-1 and TRBJ2-3; maybe TRBD2 (6 bases). CDR1 and CDR2 (germline): DFQATT, SNEGSKA (reference sequence). The CDR3 sequence is 13 residues long. V lost 6 bases to trimming and J lost 6 bases, with 16 bases between them. The CDR3 sequence is CSATSGGIDTQYF. CDR3 coding DNA: TGCAGTGCCACCTCAGGCGGGATTGATACGCAGTATTTT.

V usage is TRBV20-1 and J usage is TRBJ2-7; D might be TRBD2 (5 bases). The V and J ends lost 4 bases and 6 bases respectively, with 19 bases between them. Germline values: CDR1 DFQATT, CDR2 SNEGSKA (reference sequence). The CDR3 sequence is 14 residues long. The CDR3: CSATFPRGSSEQYF. For the CDR3, the DNA is TGCAGTGCTACCTTTCCCAGAGGGAGCAGCGAGCAGTACTTC.

This clonotype turned up a few times. The rearrangement links TRBV6-2 or TRBV6-3 to TRBJ2-1; D could derive from TRBD1 or TRBD2 (5 bases each). Germline V CDR1 and CDR2: MNHEY, SVGEGT. The CDR3 is 13 amino acids. With 4 bases removed from V and 10 bases from J, the gap between germline ends came to 14 bases. CDR3 nucleotides: TGTGCCAGCAGTTCGCGACTGAGGGGAGAGCAGTTCTTC. It encodes CASSSRLRGEQFF.

This clonotype was picked up many times. The chain joins TRBV10-3 to TRBJ2-7; 12 bases align to TRBD2. The J segment lost 6 bases and the V segment lost 7 bases, leaving 7 bases of the junction unmatched. From germline, CDR1 is ENHRY and CDR2 SYGVKD. The CDR3 sequence is 14 residues long. The CDR3 nucleotides read TGTGCCATCACCCAGACTAGCGGGAGTTTCGAGCAGTACTTC. Translation gives CAITQTSGSFEQYF.

J is TRBJ2-2 and V is TRBV6-5; a possible D gene is TRBD2 (6 bases). Trimming pared 0 bases from V and 6 bases from J, leaving 17 bases between. Per the germline V gene, CDR1 is MNHEY and CDR2 is SVGAGI. The CDR3 sequence is 17 residues long. CDR3 amino acids: CASSYSIGVAAAGELFF. The CDR3 DNA reads as TGTGCCAGCAGTTACTCGATCGGGGTAGCGGCAGCCGGGGAGCTGTTTTTT.

The gene calls are TRBV20-1 and TRBJ1-1, with 8 bases fitting TRBD1. The V gene's germline CDR1 is DFQATT and CDR2 SNEGSKA (reference sequence). The J segment lost 8 bases and the V segment lost 2 bases, leaving 16 bases of the junction unmatched. The CDR3 is 16 residues long. For the CDR3, the DNA is TGCAGTGCTAGATACTCAGGGGGCGGGTTTATAGAGGAAGCTTTCTTT. Protein: CSARYSGGGFIEEAFF.

This clonotype was detected a few times. The chain recombines TRBV3-1 with TRBJ2-7; 7 bases map to TRBD2. Losses at the gene ends were 3 bases for V and 7 bases for J; bases not matched to a gene: 6. The CDR3 totals 13 residues. CDR1 is LGHDT and CDR2 is YNNKEL in the germline V gene (reference sequence). The CDR3 coding sequence is TGTGCCAGCAGCCACCGGGAGGCGGGGGAGCAGTACTTC. Translating it yields CASSHREAGEQYF.

This clonotype has just a few counts. The CDR3, as DNA: TGTGCCATCAGTGACAGGCTAAACAGCTCCTACAATGAGCAGTTCTTC. Translation gives CAISDRLNSSYNEQFF. The genes are TRBV10-3 and TRBJ2-1; D is unclear. The CDR3 spans 16 residues. CDR1 is ENHRY and CDR2 is SYGVKD in the germline V gene. The germline V and J ends were trimmed by 3 bases and 0 bases, with 12 bases remaining between them.

This clonotype was counted once. The J gene is TRBJ2-1, the V gene TRBV4-2; D gene unclear. V was trimmed by 4 bases and J by 8 bases, leaving 12 bases between them. The V gene's germline CDR1 is LGHNA and CDR2 YNFKEQ. The CDR3 is 13 amino acids. DNA for the CDR3: TGTGCCAGCAGCCGGCTAGGTGTCGATGAGCAGTTCTTC. It specifies CASSRLGVDEQFF.

J is TRBJ2-5 and V is TRBV6-5; D assignment may be TRBD1 or TRBD2 (6 bases each). The CDR3 has 14 residues. Trimming stripped 2 bases from V and 4 bases from J, with 11 bases between. From germline, CDR1 is MNHEY and CDR2 SVGAGI. The CDR3 nucleotides read TGTGCCAGCAGTTACACACAGGGAGGAGAGACCCAGTACTTC. Translating gives CASSYTQGGETQYF.

The sample holds one count of this clonotype. This rearrangement joins TRBV7-1 to TRBJ2-2, with D hard to call. TRBV7-1 is an open reading frame whose function is uncertain. The CDR3 covers 15 residues. V was trimmed by 3 bases and J by 6 bases, leaving 14 bases between them. The CDR3 DNA is TGTGCCAGCAGCTCTGGGCCCCTCTCTGCCGGGGAGCTGTTTTTT. It translates to CASSSGPLSAGELFF.

This clonotype was recorded at least ten times. V usage is TRBV29-1 and J usage is TRBJ2-7; D perhaps matches TRBD1 (5 bases). Germline CDR1 SQVTM, CDR2 ANQGSEA. The CDR3 is 12 residues long. CDR3 sequence: CQRGHLSYEQYF. CDR3 DNA sequence: TGCCAGAGAGGACACCTCTCCTACGAGCAGTACTTC.